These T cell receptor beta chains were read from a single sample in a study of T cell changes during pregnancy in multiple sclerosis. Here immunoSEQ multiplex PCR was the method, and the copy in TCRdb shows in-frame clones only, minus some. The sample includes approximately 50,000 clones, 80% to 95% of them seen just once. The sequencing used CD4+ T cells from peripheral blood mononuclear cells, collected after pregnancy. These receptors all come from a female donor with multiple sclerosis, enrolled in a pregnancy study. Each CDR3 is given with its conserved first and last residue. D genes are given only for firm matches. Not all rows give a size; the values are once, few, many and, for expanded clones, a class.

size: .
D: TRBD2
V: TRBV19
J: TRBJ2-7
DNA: TGTGCCAGTAGTGCCCGGACTAGCGGGAAAGCCTACGAGCAGTACTTC
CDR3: CASSARTSGKAYEQYF

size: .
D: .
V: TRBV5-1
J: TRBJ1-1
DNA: TGCGCCAGCAGCTCCGAGACACACACTGAAGCTTTCTTT
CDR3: CASSSETHTEAFF

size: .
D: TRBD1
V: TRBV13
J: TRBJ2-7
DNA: TGTGCCAGCAGCTCAGGGACAGGGGTAACCTACGAGCAGTACTTC
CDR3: CASSSGTGVTYEQYF

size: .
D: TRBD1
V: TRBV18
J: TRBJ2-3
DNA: TGTGCCAGCTCCCCCTGGGGACAGGGCACAGATACGCAGTATTTT
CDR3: CASSPWGQGTDTQYF

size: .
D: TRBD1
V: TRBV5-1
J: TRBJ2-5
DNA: TGCGCCAGCAGCTGGGCTCCGGTGGGACAGGGGGTCCAAGAGACCCAGTACTTC
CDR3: CASSWAPVGQGVQETQYF

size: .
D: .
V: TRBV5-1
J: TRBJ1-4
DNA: TGCGCCAGCAGACCAAAGGAGGGGACTAATGAAAAACTGTTTTTT
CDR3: CASRPKEGTNEKLFF

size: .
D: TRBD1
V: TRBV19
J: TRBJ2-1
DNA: TGTGCCAGTAGGGACAGGGGGATAAATGAGCAGTTCTTC
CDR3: CASRDRGINEQFF

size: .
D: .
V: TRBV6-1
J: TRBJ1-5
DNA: TGTGCCAGCAGTGAGGGGGCAGGTCAGCCCCAGCATTTT
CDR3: CASSEGAGQPQHF

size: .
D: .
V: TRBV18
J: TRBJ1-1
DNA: TGTGCCACGACAGTCTCCGTGGACACTGAAGCTTTCTTT
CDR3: CATTVSVDTEAFF

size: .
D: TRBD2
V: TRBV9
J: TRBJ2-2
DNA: TGTGCCAGCAGCGTAGGGACTAGCGGGACCGGGGAGCTGTTTTTT
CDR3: CASSVGTSGTGELFF

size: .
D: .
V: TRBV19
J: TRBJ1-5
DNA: TGTGCCAGTAGTATCTTACAGAGCAATCAGCCCCAGCATTTT
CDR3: CASSILQSNQPQHF

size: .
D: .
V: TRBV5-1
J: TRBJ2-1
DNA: TGCGCCAGCAGCGATCTAGATGAGCAGTTCTTC
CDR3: CASSDLDEQFF

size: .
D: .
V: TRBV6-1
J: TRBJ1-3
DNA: TGTGCCAGCAGTGAAAGGTACAGGCGTACCTCTGGAAACACCATATATTTT
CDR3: CASSERYRRTSGNTIYF

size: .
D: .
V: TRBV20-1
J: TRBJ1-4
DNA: TGCAGTGCTTCGAGGGGGGAAAAACTGTTTTTT
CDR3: CSASRGEKLFF

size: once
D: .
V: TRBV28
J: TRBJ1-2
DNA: TGTGCCAGCAGTCCCCCGGGATCTAACTATGGCTACACCTTC
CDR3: CASSPPGSNYGYTF

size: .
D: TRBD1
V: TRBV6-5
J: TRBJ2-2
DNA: TGTGCCAGCAGTTACGGGGACAGGGAGGAGCTGTTTTTT
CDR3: CASSYGDREELFF

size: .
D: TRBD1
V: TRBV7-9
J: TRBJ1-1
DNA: TGTGCCAGCAGACGGGACAGGGGAAGGGATACTGAAGCTTTCTTT
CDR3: CASRRDRGRDTEAFF